This T cell receptor beta chain appears in the sequencing data of a study of shared clonotypes between healthy human individuals. Germline V gene lookup returns CDR1 MNHNS and CDR2 SASEGT. The CDR3 totals 14 residues. Losses at the gene ends were 2 bases for V and 3 bases for J; bases not matched to a gene: 3. Naive CD8 populations comprised CD45RO-negative cells positively selected for CCR7, excluding terminally differentiated effector memory CD45RA+ cells. With regard to this clone: Its cognate antigen is unknown.

The assay used deep level. Clones were sequenced by immunoSEQ multiplex PCR, and TCRdb holds only the in-frame ones, with some missing. The table has roughly 2,000,000 clones, about 95% seen once. Study results and limitations: An effect of sequencing depth on clonotype sharing among donors was expected.

The specimen was naive CD8+ T cells sorted from blood. The chain couples TRBV6-1 to TRBJ1-2; 7 bases agree with TRBD1. This receptor was taken from a man between 18 and 29 years old in good health. CDR3 in amino acids: CASSETGTDYGYTF. The CDR3, as DNA: TGTGCCAGCAGTGAAACCGGGACAGACTATGGCTACACCTTC.